This paragraph reports one T cell receptor (beta chain). Its binding antigen is unknown. No clone much larger than this one lies a single base away; base qualities are absent. The entry originates in a study of shared clonotypes between healthy human individuals (dated by TCRdb to the early 2020s). Notes on the research overall: A couple of women and a few men aged 18 to 49 years were included in the cohort. To estimate repertoire size and how much clonotype sharing occurs between individuals, the study deeply sequenced the blood TCR repertoires of about 5 healthy adults. For each donor, CD4 naive and CD4 memory were each given three plates, CD8 naive was given two plates, and CD8 memory was given one plate. Each donor's leukapheresis produced roughly between about 0.8 and 10 billion PBMCs. Libraries were prepared and TCR repertoires were sequenced by different laboratories using diverse techniques, in order to increase sequencing depth and limit assay-specific biases. What the authors observed across the whole study: Compared with non-shared clonotypes, clonotypes shared by all four sorted-subset donors had higher generation probabilities. Naive subsets generally had larger estimated clonotype richness than memory subsets did. Pairwise subsampling indicated that sequencing depth was expected to affect the degree of clonotype sharing among donors. Sampling was restricted to blood, and TCR repertoires in tissue are likely to differ from TCR repertoires in blood. When four donors were compared, the shared fraction of clonotypes was about 5.2% for naive CD4, around 4% for naive CD8, roughly 2.5% for memory CD4, and 0.4% for memory CD8. The genetic and exposure-history diversity represented was limited by the small number of donors. Incomplete sequencing was indicated by rarefaction of sorted-subset datasets, despite the large sequencing depth.

Via the germline V gene (reference sequence), CDR1 is SGHKS and CDR2 YYEKEE. The CDR3 sequence holds 14 residues, the cysteine and phenylalanine included. Left in the record is the CDR3 DNA by itself, 42 bases read in frame from the first base. Trimmed from V: 4 bases; trimmed from J: 2 bases; junction bases lacking a gene match: 4. Using the deep immunoSEQ assay, TCR CDR3 regions were amplified from genomic DNA by multiplex PCR. Genomic DNA extracted from each cell subset was distributed evenly over all wells of several immunoSEQ 96-well plates, and each plate served as one replicate. For sorted subsets, each replicate PCR was loaded with roughly 200 ng genomic DNA, equivalent to 30,000 or so T cell genomes. The purified libraries were quantified using a Qubit 3.0 fluorometer, sized with a Bioanalyzer 2100, and then quantified again using the KAPA Library Quantification kit. Every immunoSEQ 96-well plate was sequenced on a dedicated single-read 150-cycle Illumina NextSeq 550 flow cell. In the paper's pipeline: The immunoSEQ output contained only junctional sequences without quality scores, so filtering could not match that applied to full-length reads. To assign V/J genes and CDR3, sequences were annotated using PyIR, a Python wrapper for IgBLAST v1.9, with IMGT germline references. Reads were removed for weak V/J assignments (E-value above 1e-6), missing CDR3, stop codons, out-of-frame junctions, or ambiguous translated residues. A V3J clonotype was defined by an identical inferred V gene, J gene, and CDR3 amino acid sequence. To compute the percentage overlap between repertoires, the number of shared unique clonotypes was divided by the size of the smaller repertoire. Richness of each repertoire was evaluated using RTK rarefaction, the Chao1 estimator, and Recon v2.1 estimates of unobserved clonotypes. Generation probabilities for all TCRbeta clonotypes obtained by the gDNA method from a handful of donors were computed using OLGA. TCRdb re-hosts the immuneACCESS table, in-frame sequences only. Its copies lack some clones; in the studies checked, an unresolved V gene accounts for under half of them, and the cause for the rest is not known. The V and J calls and clone size come from that table; D and trimming were worked out from the DNA. Present in this sample are roughly 1,500,000 clones, 95% to 99% of which were seen just once. Less than 0.55% of the sample goes to the ten largest clones.

Donors were healthy HIV-negative adults with no recently reported acute infections or vaccinations. Every donor was a Caucasian adult residing in Nashville, Tennessee, USA. Magnetic negative selection was used to enrich CD4+ T cells, after which naive cells were positively selected on CD45RA and the negative fraction became the memory subset. Blood was obtained by leukapheresis, after which PBMCs were separated by Ficoll-Histopaque density gradient centrifugation and cryopreserved in liquid nitrogen vapor phase. Analytical flow cytometry was used to check the purity and quantity of every magnetically sorted T cell population. Each sorted fraction had its genomic DNA isolated and then quantified by UV absorbance on a Nanodrop 2000c.

The sequenced sample was naive CD4+ T cells sorted from blood. The sample's cell subset or site label, decoded: CD45RA+ positively selected. The rearrangement joined TRBV5-5 to TRBJ2-7, with 9 bases aligning to TRBD1. The source is a man aged 25 to 40 in good health. The CDR3 protein sequence reads: CASSRTGETYEQYF. The DNA reads TGTGCCAGCAGCCGGACAGGGGAAACCTACGAGCAGTACTTC.